The TCR beta chain under discussion was sequenced for a study of T-cell memory formation after mild COVID-19. CDR1 MNHEY and CDR2 SVGAGI come from the germline V gene. The V and J ends lost 6 bases and 5 bases respectively, with 11 bases between them. The CDR3 is 14 amino acids. TCR alpha and TCR beta cDNA libraries carrying sample barcodes and UMIs came from 5'RACE with constant-segment primers. TCRdb called the 5' RACE reads again in MiXCR, with one record for every CDR3 protein. The sample lists about 500,000 distinct CDR3 sequences, approximately 20% occurring once. General study results and limits: Clones that got smaller from day 15 to 85 had even CD4/CD8, while clones growing later tipped toward CD4+.

Many counts were recorded for this clonotype. Its matching antigen is unknown. The specimen was PBMCs or a T cell subset sorted from them (not recorded which). The source of this sequence is an adult woman who had mild COVID-19 (a few samples of this study predate the infection). Cell type and time point are not known. This sequence joins TRBV6-5 and TRBJ1-6; a possible D gene is TRBD1 (5 bases). This CDR3 is CASRQGGNNSPLHF. CDR3 DNA sequence: TGTGCCAGCAGGCAGGGCGGAAATAATTCACCCCTCCACTTT.